One sample yielded the 18 T cell receptor beta chains listed below, sequenced in a study of molecular identifiers for immune sequencing clone quantification. TCRdb used MiXCR to reprocess the PCR reads, holding one entry per CDR3 protein. The table lists more than 70,000 distinct CDR3 sequences, roughly 23% of them singletons, with approximately 1.1% in the top ten. The sequencing sample was made of naive CD8+ T cells from blood, with Jurkat cell RNA spiked in. The subset denotes: FACS-sorted CD8+CD4-CCR7+CD45RA+ naive T cells. These receptor sequences come from a human donor in good health. Some libraries in this study had Jurkat cell RNA spiked in.

This clonotype was observed a few times. The rearrangement uses TRBV6-5 and TRBJ2-1; 9 nucleotides match TRBD2. The V gene end was trimmed by 2 bases and the J gene end by 3 bases; junction bases not matched to a gene: 5. The CDR3 sequence is 16 residues long. Looked up from germline, CDR1 is MNHEY and CDR2 is SVGAGI. CDR3 loop: CASSYRAGGYYNEQFF. DNA of the CDR3: TGTGCCAGCAGTTACAGGGCGGGAGGGTACTACAATGAGCAGTTCTTC.

There are many counts of this clonotype. The chain links TRBV4-1 to TRBJ2-7; TRBD1 is a possible D gene (6 bases). The CDR3 length is 14 residues. Germline V CDR1 and CDR2: MGHRA, YSYEKL. Trimming pared 2 bases from V and 6 bases from J, leaving 14 bases between. This CDR3 reads CASSQTQGNREQYF. In DNA, the CDR3 is TGCGCCAGCAGCCAAACACAGGGTAATCGCGAGCAGTACTTC.

This clonotype was detected ten times or more. The chain employs TRBV12-5 and TRBJ2-2; D is undetermined. The CDR3 runs to 13 residues. V lost 2 bases and J 5 bases, leaving 6 bases between the germline ends. Germline V gene lookup returns CDR1 LGHNT and CDR2 FRNRAP. The CDR3 loop reads CASGLKLTGELFF. The CDR3 DNA sequence: TGTGCTAGTGGTTTGAAGCTTACCGGGGAGCTGTTTTTT.

This chain links TRBV28 with TRBJ2-7; D remains ambiguous. Per germline, CDR1 MDHEN and CDR2 SYDVKM. The CDR3 runs 12 residues. V lost 5 bases and J 4 bases, leaving 9 bases between the germline ends. In DNA form, the CDR3 reads TGTGCCAGCAGTCACAGTTTATACGAGCAGTACTTC. Its protein product is CASSHSLYEQYF. Full variable domain (outside the CDR3, taken from reference TRBV28 and TRBJ2-7): DVKVTQSSRYLVKRTGEKVFLECVQDMDHENMFWYRQDPGLGLRLIYFSYDVKMKEKGDIPEGYSVSREKKERFSLILESASTNQTSMYLCASSHSLYEQYFGPGTRLTVT.

In this sample, this clonotype turned up many times. The CDR3 sequence is CASSTHRADYEQYF. The CDR3 DNA is TGTGCCAGCAGCACTCACAGGGCAGACTACGAGCAGTACTTC. The rearrangement joins TRBV7-2 to TRBJ2-7; weak D call: TRBD1 (6 bases). The germline V gene encodes CDR1 SGHTA and CDR2 FQGNSA. The CDR3 runs 14 residues. V was clipped by 5 bases and J by 3 bases, with 14 bases between them.

Worth noting for this clonotype: This clone may be a read error of a much larger clone one base away. Because the CDR3 is missing its conserved closing phenylalanine or tryptophan, this is likely a read error. The J gene is TRBJ2-7, the V gene TRBV25-1; D may match TRBD1 or TRBD2 (7 bases each). Germline V CDR1 and CDR2: MGHDK, SYGVNS. The ends were cut back, 6 bases at V and 0 bases at J, with 15 bases in the middle. The CDR3 has 15 amino acids. DNA for the CDR3: TGTGCCAGCAGGGGGAGGGACAGCAGCTCCTACGAGCAGTACCTC. It encodes CASRGRDSSSYEQYL.

This clonotype appeared many times. The V gene is TRBV6-5, the J gene TRBJ2-7; 7 positions agree with TRBD1. The V gene's germline CDR1 is MNHEY and CDR2 SVGAGI. The V gene end was trimmed by 3 bases and the J gene end by 2 bases; junction bases not matched to a gene: 4. The CDR3 sequence is 14 residues long. DNA of the CDR3: TGTGCCAGCAGTTATGGGCAGGGGGCCTACGAGCAGTACTTC. This sequence encodes CASSYGQGAYEQYF.

Many counts were recorded for this clonotype. This chain's CDR3 is CSARHSRILQETQYF. The CDR3 bases are TGCAGTGCCCGACACTCCAGGATACTCCAAGAGACCCAGTACTTC. This rearrangement joins TRBV20-1 to TRBJ2-5; no definite D call. In germline, CDR1 is DFQATT, CDR2 SNEGSKA (reference sequence). The V gene lost 6 bases and the J gene lost 1 base, with 18 bases spanning the gap. The CDR3 is made up of 15 amino acids.

The chain has TRBV5-1 and TRBJ2-1, with a tentative D call TRBD2 (6 bases). This CDR3 is built from 16 residues. Germline V gives CDR1 SGHRS, CDR2 YFSETQ. V lost 2 bases and J 10 bases, leaving 22 bases between the germline ends. CDR3 sequence (DNA): TGCGCCAGCAGCTTCCCTGGCGGGGTCTTTATTGGGGAGCAGTTCTTC. Its translation is CASSFPGGVFIGEQFF.

In its sample, this clonotype was seen many times. CDR3 protein: CASSATITGLEAFF. The DNA of the CDR3 is TGTGCCAGCAGCGCAACGATAACAGGCCTTGAAGCTTTCTTT. The chain has TRBV7-9 and TRBJ1-1; maybe TRBD1 (5 bases). V was shortened by 5 bases and J by 7 bases, with 17 bases between the two germline ends. Germline V lookup: CDR1 SEHNR, CDR2 FQNEAQ (reference sequence). This CDR3 contains 14 residues.

As for this clonotype: A read error is possible here, since a much larger clone lies one base away. The V call is TRBV10-3, the J call TRBJ1-1; D not resolved. The CDR3 is 14 residues long. The V gene's germline CDR1 is ENHRY and CDR2 SYGVKD. Trimming stripped 6 bases from V and 1 base from J, with 12 bases between. The CDR3 nucleotides read TGTGCCATCAGCCCTGGACCGACGAACACTGAAGCTTTCTTT. This sequence encodes CAISPGPTNTEAFF.

In the case of this clonotype: This clone may be a read error of a much larger clone one base away. The chain recombines TRBV4-3 with TRBJ2-2, with 10 bases lining up with TRBD2. The V and J ends lost 4 bases and 4 bases, in that order; junction bases with no gene match: 12. Germline loops: CDR1 LGHNA, CDR2 YSLEER. CDR3 length equals 18 residues. In DNA, the CDR3 is TGCGCCAGCAGCCGAGAGCCTAGCGGGAGCGGGGCCACCGGGGAGCTGTTTTTT. Protein product: CASSREPSGSGATGELFF.

As concerns this clonotype: This CDR3 is missing its conserved last phenylalanine or tryptophan, likely due to a read error. The rearrangement links TRBV11-2 to TRBJ1-1; no reliable D call. Trimming took 1 base from V and 2 from J, leaving 11 bases between them. There are 15 residues in the CDR3. CDR1 is SGHAT and CDR2 is FQNNGV in the germline V gene. Here the CDR3 DNA reads TGTGCCAGCAGCTTAGGCGCGTACACCAACACTGAAGCTTTCCTT. Protein product: CASSLGAYTNTEAFL.

This clonotype was observed many times. The chain links TRBV7-6 to TRBJ1-1, with D perhaps TRBD1 (6 bases). The CDR3 contains 16 residues. V lost 5 bases, J lost 3 bases, and 19 bases lay in between. CDR1 is SGHVS, CDR2 FNYEAQ, per germline. The CDR3 protein is CASSPRRTGSDTEAFF. The CDR3 DNA sequence: TGTGCCAGCAGCCCGAGGCGAACAGGGTCAGACACTGAAGCTTTCTTT.

With respect to this clonotype: A much larger clonotype is one base distant, so this may be a read error. This chain connects TRBV7-9 to TRBJ1-1, with D uncertain. The CDR3 is made up of 12 amino acids. The germline V gene has CDR1 SEHNR and CDR2 FQNEAQ (reference sequence). Between the trimmed V and J ends, which lost 5 bases and 7 bases, there was a span of 11 bases. The CDR3 DNA reads TGTGCCAGCAGCCTCACCACTGTTGAAGCTTTCTTT. Translation gives CASSLTTVEAFF.

This clonotype was recorded many times. The rearrangement uses TRBV12-3 or TRBV12-4 and TRBJ2-7; 8 bases are a match to TRBD2. J lost 6 bases, V lost 4 bases, and 11 bases had no gene match. The CDR3 contains 15 residues. As DNA, the CDR3 is TGTGCCAGCAGTTCCCCGGGACTAGACCGTGGCGAGCAGTACTTC. Protein product: CASSSPGLDRGEQYF.

This clonotype was observed a few times. The chain recombines TRBV4-3 with TRBJ2-2, with 13 bases matching TRBD2. V shed 0 bases and J 4 bases; nucleotides not matched to a gene: 2. Looked up from germline, CDR1 is LGHNA and CDR2 is YSLEER. The CDR3 consists of 17 residues. The CDR3 protein is CASSQDRLAGGTGELFF. CDR3 nucleotide sequence: TGCGCCAGCAGCCAAGATAGACTAGCGGGAGGCACCGGGGAGCTGTTTTTT.

This clonotype was seen repeatedly, ten times or more. This chain uses TRBV4-1 with TRBJ2-7, with a possible D match to TRBD1 (6 bases). Trimming cost V 0 bases and J 3 bases, with 15 bases left between them. Per the germline V gene, CDR1 is MGHRA and CDR2 is YSYEKL. This CDR3 is 16 amino acids long. The CDR3, as DNA: TGCGCCAGCAGCCAAGATCAAGCACAGGGCCTCTACGAGCAGTACTTC. This translates into CASSQDQAQGLYEQYF.